Below are 22 T cell receptor beta chains sequenced from a single sample in a study of blood T cell repertoires in COVID-19. Data came from immunoSEQ multiplex PCR; TCRdb stores just in-frame clones and leaves some out. The table lists about 200,000 clones, 90% of them singletons, with 0.5% to 0.6% in the top ten. The sample comprised peripheral blood. The origin of the receptors is a man aged 50 to 59 with acute or convalescent COVID-19.

This chain connects TRBV7-9 to TRBJ1-2; 7 bases align to TRBD1. Germline V gene lookup returns CDR1 SEHNR and CDR2 FQNEAQ (reference sequence). With 3 bases clipped from V and 1 base from J, the junction kept 5 bases outside the gene matches. This CDR3 region has 15 residues. The CDR3 sequence: CASSLGQPLNYGYTF. CDR3 nucleotide sequence: TGTGCCAGCAGCTTGGGACAGCCTCTTAACTATGGCTACACCTTC.

The count of this clone is one. This sequence joins TRBV6-4 and TRBJ2-7; the match to TRBD2 covers 7 bases. From germline, CDR1 is MRHNA and CDR2 SNTAGT. The CDR3 loop spans 9 amino acids. The CDR3 bases are TGTGCCAGCGGATCTACGGGGGGAGTC. Encoded protein: CASGSTGGV.

The rearrangement joins TRBV5-5 to TRBJ2-3; D uncertain. The CDR3 covers 16 residues. V lost 0 bases to trimming and J lost 0 bases, with 11 bases between them. Looked up from germline, CDR1 is SGHKS and CDR2 is YYEKEE (reference sequence). CDR3 amino acids: CASSLVLAASTDTQYF. CDR3 DNA sequence: TGTGCCAGCAGCTTGGTGTTAGCAGCTAGCACAGATACGCAGTATTTT.

The V call is TRBV2, the J call TRBJ1-3, with a tentative D call TRBD1 (6 bases). The CDR3 length is 14 residues. Germline CDR1 SNHLY, CDR2 FYNNEI. Trimming took off 8 bases at V and 0 bases at J, with 11 bases between the two ends. Here the CDR3 reads CASSQGHSGNTIYF. In nucleotides, the CDR3 is TGTGCCAGCTCGCAGGGGCACTCTGGAAACACCATATATTTT.

The CDR3 loop is CASSPPFSGSYEQYF. CDR3 nucleotide sequence: TGTGCCAGCTCACCACCGTTTAGCGGGAGTTACGAGCAGTACTTC. The chain is built from TRBV18 and TRBJ2-7, with 9 bases that match TRBD2. This CDR3 has 15 residues. Trimming cost V 0 bases and J 4 bases; bases outside gene matches: 4. The germline CDR1 and CDR2 sequences are KGHSH and LQKENI.

This clone showed up just a few times. V is TRBV7-9 and J is TRBJ1-2, with a weak D call TRBD1 (6 bases). With 3 bases removed from V and 7 bases from J, the gap between germline ends came to 12 bases. This CDR3 has 13 amino acids. The germline V gene encodes CDR1 SEHNR and CDR2 FQNEAQ (reference sequence). The CDR3 loop is CASSFSDRSGYTF. CDR3 sequence (DNA): TGTGCCAGCAGCTTTTCCGACAGGTCTGGCTACACCTTC.

The V and J genes are TRBV29-1 and TRBJ2-3; 11 positions agree with TRBD2. The CDR3 has 13 residues. With V trimmed by 7 bases and J by 6 bases, 6 bases remained unmatched. The V gene's germline CDR1 is SQVTM and CDR2 ANQGSEA. The CDR3 DNA reads as TGCAGCGGGGTAGCGGGGGGGCCGGATACGCAGTATTTT. Translated: CSGVAGGPDTQYF.

This clone was detected only once. In DNA form, the CDR3 reads TGTGCCAGCTCACCAACTAGCGGGAGTTCTCGGCATGAGCAGTTCTTC. This gives the protein CASSPTSGSSRHEQFF. This rearrangement joins TRBV18 to TRBJ2-1; 11 bases line up with TRBD2. The CDR3 spans 16 residues. Trimming cost V 2 bases and J 8 bases; bases outside gene matches: 8. CDR1 and CDR2 from the germline V gene are KGHSH and LQKENI. Based on the CDR3 plus reference TRBV18 and TRBJ2-1, the full variable domain is NAGVMQNPRHLVRRRGQEARLRCSPMKGHSHVYWYRQLPEEGLKFMVYLQKENIIDESGMPKERFSAEFPKEGPSILRIQQVVRGDSAAYFCASSPTSGSSRHEQFFGPGTRLTVL.

The rearrangement uses TRBV4-2 and TRBJ2-1; a possible D gene is TRBD1 (5 bases). Germline V gives CDR1 LGHNA, CDR2 YNFKEQ. The V end was cut by 0 bases, the J end by 1 base, with 7 bases between. The CDR3 sequence is 15 residues long. The CDR3 reads CASSQDRVSYNEQFF. The CDR3 DNA follows: TGTGCCAGCAGCCAAGACAGGGTGTCCTACAATGAGCAGTTCTTC.

The genes are TRBV29-1 and TRBJ1-2; tentatively, D is TRBD1 (6 bases). The V gene lost 0 bases and the J gene lost 6 bases, with 23 bases spanning the gap. The V gene's germline CDR1 is SQVTM and CDR2 ANQGSEA. This CDR3 has 17 amino acids. The DNA for the CDR3 is TGCAGCGTTGAAGAAGGGGGGGTACAGGGAACTTCTCATGGCTACACCTTC. Its protein is CSVEEGGVQGTSHGYTF.

V and J are TRBV9 and TRBJ1-6; TRBD1 matches at 9 bases. The junction had 8 bases not matched to a gene; V was cut back by 6 bases and J by 10 bases. CDR3 length: 14 amino acids. Germline V lookup: CDR1 SGDLS, CDR2 YYNGEE. The DNA for the CDR3 is TGTGCCAGCAATGGTGGGACAGGGTCATCACCCCTCCACTTT. This encodes CASNGGTGSSPLHF.

This chain connects TRBV4-3 to TRBJ2-3; 10 nucleotides align to TRBD2. Trimming at V came to 0 bases and at J to 5 bases, leaving 11 bases not matched to a gene. Germline V gene sequence: CDR1 LGHNA, CDR2 YSLEER. This CDR3 spans 18 amino acids. CDR3 loop: CASSQEISERGGGDTQYF. CDR3 coding DNA: TGCGCCAGCAGCCAAGAGATCTCTGAGCGGGGGGGCGGAGATACGCAGTATTTT.

This chain joins TRBV19 and TRBJ2-3, with a possible D match to TRBD1 (7 bases). There are 16 residues in the CDR3. The V end was cut by 3 bases, the J end by 5 bases, with 18 bases between. CDR1 is LNHDA and CDR2 is SQIVND in the germline V gene (reference sequence). This chain's CDR3 is CASSMRTGGEEDTQYF. CDR3 in DNA: TGTGCCAGTAGTATGCGGACAGGCGGGGAGGAAGATACGCAGTATTTT.

V usage is TRBV18 and J usage is TRBJ1-5, with D possibly matching TRBD1 (5 bases). Germline CDR1 is KGHSH and CDR2 is LQKENI. CDR3 length: 19 residues. V was trimmed by 3 bases and J by 2 bases, leaving 23 bases between them. The DNA for the CDR3 is TGTGCCAGCTCACCGCCGGACACCGCGACTCCTGGGGGCAATCAGCCCCAGCATTTT. This encodes CASSPPDTATPGGNQPQHF.

The rearrangement uses TRBV6-2 or TRBV6-3 and TRBJ2-1; weak D call: TRBD2 (7 bases). CDR1 and CDR2 from the germline V gene are MNHEY and SVGEGT. The CDR3 covers 14 residues. Trimming stripped 6 bases from V and 6 bases from J, with 15 bases between. CDR3 sequence (DNA): TGTGCCAGCAGCCTCCCGGGGGGCGGCAATGAGCAGTTCTTC. Translation: CASSLPGGGNEQFF.

V is TRBV9 and J is TRBJ1-6; D is ambiguous. V lost 4 bases and J lost 0, with 20 bases in between. The length of the CDR3 is 19 residues. The germline CDR1 and CDR2 sequences are SGDLS and YYNGEE. The CDR3 region is CASSPSLGFPGSYNSPLHF. CDR3 sequence (DNA): TGTGCCAGCAGCCCCAGTCTCGGGTTCCCGGGCTCCTATAATTCACCCCTCCACTTT.

V is TRBV19 and J is TRBJ1-5; tentative D call: TRBD1 (5 bases). The V gene's germline CDR1 is LNHDA and CDR2 SQIVND (reference sequence). V lost 10 bases, J lost 9 bases, and 19 bases lay in between. The CDR3 sequence is 13 residues long. The DNA for the CDR3 is TGTGCCACCTCTAGGGCGGATAGGGGGCCCCAGCATTTT. Translated, it gives CATSRADRGPQHF.

This clone came up a few times. The chain's CDR3 is CASSFSLSGANEKLFF. The CDR3 nucleotides are TGTGCCAGCAGCTTTAGTTTGTCCGGGGCTAATGAAAAACTGTTTTTT. The V gene is TRBV7-2, the J gene TRBJ1-4; D is unclear. With 3 bases removed from V and 3 bases from J, the gap between germline ends came to 14 bases. This CDR3 comprises 16 residues. In germline, CDR1 is SGHTA, CDR2 FQGNSA.

This chain joins TRBV7-3 and TRBJ2-1; D not certain. CDR1 is SGHTA and CDR2 is FQGTGA in the germline V gene. Trimming pared 6 bases from V and 4 bases from J, leaving 16 bases between. This CDR3 is 15 amino acids long. The CDR3 sequence: CASRHLEMRYNEQFF. The CDR3 DNA reads as TGTGCCAGCAGACACCTGGAGATGAGGTACAATGAGCAGTTCTTC.

V and J are TRBV20-1 and TRBJ2-1; 9 bases match TRBD2. Germline trimming cut 3 bases from V and 6 bases from J; bases unmatched to any gene: 18. There are 18 residues in the CDR3. Germline assignment: CDR1 DFQATT and CDR2 SNEGSKA (reference sequence). CDR3 nucleotides: TGCAGTGCTAGTTCCCGGACTAGCGCCTCACGGCGGGTCAATGAGCAGTTCTTC. It codes for CSASSRTSASRRVNEQFF.

This clone was recorded once. This chain uses TRBV3-1 (or the pseudogene TRBV3-2) with TRBJ2-1, with D possibly matching TRBD2 (7 bases). Trimming left V 3 bases short and J 2 bases short, with 11 bases between. The CDR3 length is 15 residues. Germline V gives CDR1 LGHDT, CDR2 YNNKEL (reference sequence). The CDR3: CASSHGGQPYNEQFF. The CDR3 region has the DNA TGTGCCAGCAGCCACGGGGGGCAACCCTACAATGAGCAGTTCTTC.

The V and J genes are TRBV10-3 and TRBJ2-1; TRBD2 matches at 9 bases. Germline CDR1 and CDR2: ENHRY and SYGVKD. CDR3 length: 17 residues. The V gene end was trimmed by 2 bases and the J gene end by 4 bases; junction bases not matched to a gene: 9. CDR3 DNA: TGTGCCATCAGTGAGAGGTTAGCGGGAGCAGGTTACAATGAGCAGTTCTTC. Encoded protein: CAISERLAGAGYNEQFF.